This is a list of T cell receptor beta chains from one sample in a study of CD8 T cells in Susac syndrome. MiXCR was run by TCRdb on the immunoSEQ multiplex PCR reads, yielding one entry per CDR3 protein. The sample records some 130,000 distinct CDR3 sequences, about 94% being singletons. Sequencing was performed on CD4+ T cells from PBMCs. These receptor sequences come from a human donor with multiple sclerosis. CDR3s include the opening cysteine and the closing phenylalanine or tryptophan. D genes are given only for firm matches. Clone size is stated in some rows and not others, as once, few, many or a class when expanded.

cdr3_length j_call d_call clone_size v_call cdr3_aa cdr3_nt
17 TRBJ2-3 TRBD2 - TRBV5-1 CASSLGLAGVGTDTQYF TGCGCCAGCAGCTTGGGGCTAGCGGGAGTGGGCACAGATACGCAGTATTTT
16 TRBJ1-2 TRBD1 - TRBV27 CASSLSGQGPSYGYTF TGTGCCAGCAGTTTATCGGGACAGGGTCCCTCCTATGGCTACACCTTC
14 TRBJ2-5 TRBD1 - TRBV24-1 CATSAAGGRETQYF TGTGCCACCAGTGCTGCAGGGGGTCGAGAGACCCAGTACTTC
14 TRBJ1-2 - - TRBV12-3/TRBV12-4 CASSLSGLSYGYTF TGTGCCAGCAGTTTATCGGGACTAAGCTATGGCTACACCTTC
16 TRBJ2-3 TRBD1 - TRBV6-1 CASRRGDRGFTDTQYF TGTGCCAGCAGGCGCGGGGACAGGGGGTTCACGGATACGCAGTATTTT
17 TRBJ1-2 - - TRBV6-5 CASSYLKGAEQQYGYTF TGTGCCAGCAGTTACCTCAAAGGGGCAGAGCAACAGTATGGCTACACCTTC
13 TRBJ2-7 - - TRBV6-2/TRBV6-3 CASSSPLQYEQYF TGTGCCAGCAGCTCCCCCCTCCAGTACGAGCAGTACTTC
16 TRBJ2-4 TRBD1 - TRBV18 CASSPSRQGEGNIQYF TGTGCCAGCTCACCAAGTCGACAGGGGGAGGGAAACATTCAGTACTTC
15 TRBJ1-1 - - TRBV6-5 CASSYDLTQGTEAFF TGTGCCAGCAGTTACGACCTTACCCAGGGCACTGAAGCTTTCTTT
16 TRBJ2-7 TRBD1 - TRBV19 CASSTKGGTGFYEQYF TGTGCCAGTAGTACCAAAGGCGGGACAGGGTTCTACGAGCAGTACTTC
13 TRBJ1-5 - - TRBV7-2 CASSTRGDQPQHF TGTGCCAGCAGCACGAGGGGGGATCAGCCCCAGCATTTT
15 TRBJ2-2 - - TRBV4-2 CASSQGIGNTGELFF TGTGCCAGCAGCCAAGGTATAGGGAACACCGGGGAGCTGTTTTTT
16 TRBJ2-7 - - TRBV23-1 CASSQYPDGSCYEQYF TGCGCCAGCAGTCAATATCCCGACGGGAGTTGCTACGAGCAGTACTTC
15 TRBJ1-2 TRBD1 - TRBV2 CASKPSGQGIYGYTF TGTGCCAGCAAGCCCTCAGGACAGGGCATCTATGGCTACACCTTC
15 TRBJ1-6 - - TRBV4-3 CASSQIPSTVSPLHF TGCGCCAGCAGCCAAATCCCGTCGACAGTCTCACCCCTCCACTTT
14 TRBJ1-5 - - TRBV29-1 CSVLQDLSNQPQHF TGCAGCGTCCTCCAGGACCTTAGCAATCAGCCCCAGCATTTT
12 TRBJ1-3 - - TRBV29-1 CAGGAKGNTIYF TGTGCCGGGGGGGCAAAAGGAAACACCATATATTTT
16 TRBJ2-5 - once TRBV5-1 CASSFSGPQGTETQYF TGCGCCAGCAGCTTCTCGGGACCACAGGGCACAGAGACCCAGTACTTC
14 TRBJ1-1 - - TRBV5-4 CASSFSRSETEAFF TGTGCCAGCAGCTTTTCCAGGAGCGAGACTGAAGCTTTCTTT
13 TRBJ1-1 - - TRBV29-1 CSVDATQNTEAFF TGCAGCGTTGACGCGACGCAGAACACTGAAGCTTTCTTT
17 TRBJ2-3 TRBD2 - TRBV20-1 CSARGLAGGRSTDTQYF TGCAGTGCCAGAGGTCTAGCGGGGGGTCGGAGCACAGATACGCAGTATTTT
12 TRBJ1-1 - - TRBV5-1 CASSLIGGEAFF TGCGCCAGCAGCTTGATCGGGGGTGAAGCTTTCTTT